This is a list of T cell receptor beta chains from one sample in a study of patients and donors after allogeneic stem cell transplantation. TCRdb called the RT-PCR reads again in MiXCR, with one record for every CDR3 protein. This sample carries 920,000 or so distinct CDR3 sequences, about a sixth of them seen once, and the ten largest clones take around 6%. What was sequenced was blood, either unsorted or a sorted T cell fraction (not recorded which). All receptors derive from a human donor who was either an allogeneic HSCT recipient or a stem cell or donor lymphocyte infusion donor (not recorded which). It is not recorded whose cells these are; they may come from a transplant donor. CDR3s include the opening cysteine and the closing phenylalanine or tryptophan. D genes are given only for firm matches. Part of the rows lack a size; the others show once, few, many or a class for expanded clones.

cdr3_aa | cdr3_nt | j_call | v_call | d_call | clone_size
CASSGDSNEQFF | TGCGCCAGCAGCGGGGACAGTAATGAGCAGTTCTTC | TRBJ2-1 | TRBV5-1 | TRBD1 | few
CSARRGTGANVLTF | TGCAGTGCCCGCAGGGGGACAGGGGCCAACGTCCTGACTTTC | TRBJ2-6 | TRBV20-1 | TRBD1 | few
CATSEISGRTDTQYF | TGTGCCACCAGCGAAATTAGCGGGAGGACAGATACGCAGTATTTT | TRBJ2-3 | TRBV24-1 | TRBD2 | .
CSANNPQGREAGKLFF | TGCAGTGCTAACAACCCACAGGGACGAGAGGCAGGAAAACTGTTTTTT | TRBJ1-4 | TRBV20-1 | . | few
CASSLRQVFDTQYF | TGTGCCAGCAGCTTACGACAGGTGTTTGATACGCAGTATTTT | TRBJ2-3 | TRBV7-8 | . | .
CASTMGGFGANVLTF | TGTGCCAGCACTATGGGGGGCTTTGGGGCCAACGTCCTGACTTTC | TRBJ2-6 | TRBV27 | . | .
CASSLISGELFF | TGTGCCAGCAGTTTGATCAGTGGGGAGCTGTTTTTT | TRBJ2-2 | TRBV12-3/TRBV12-4 | . | few
CASSLGGQALTDTQYF | TGCGCCAGCAGCTTGGGAGGACAGGCTTTAACAGATACGCAGTATTTT | TRBJ2-3 | TRBV5-1 | TRBD1 | .
CASSLEGAPNTEAFF | TGCGCCAGCAGCTTGGAGGGGGCGCCGAACACTGAAGCTTTCTTT | TRBJ1-1 | TRBV5-1 | TRBD1 | many
CASSQRTSVSPDTQYF | TGTGCCAGCAGCCAACGGACTAGCGTTAGCCCAGATACGCAGTATTTT | TRBJ2-3 | TRBV3-1 | TRBD2 | .
CASSSRPSGSSYEQYF | TGTGCCAGCAGTTCCCGCCCTAGCGGGAGCTCCTACGAGCAGTACTTC | TRBJ2-7 | TRBV27 | TRBD2 | .
CASSKNGTGNLSGANVLTF | TGTGCCAGCAGCAAAAACGGGACAGGAAACCTCTCTGGGGCCAACGTCCTGACTTTC | TRBJ2-6 | TRBV21-1 | . | .
CASSIERELNTGELFF | TGCGCCAGCAGCATCGAGCGGGAGCTGAACACCGGGGAGCTGTTTTTT | TRBJ2-2 | TRBV5-1 | TRBD2 | .
CASSFPRPFYNEQFF | TGTGCCAGCAGCTTCCCCAGGCCCTTTTACAATGAGCAGTTCTTC | TRBJ2-1 | TRBV7-2 | . | .
CASSYQRIYGYTF | TGTGCCAGCAGTTACCAAAGGATCTATGGCTACACCTTC | TRBJ1-2 | TRBV6-5 | . | .
CASSPGWWANTGELFF | TGTGCCAGCAGCCCCGGTTGGTGGGCGAACACCGGGGAGCTGTTTTTT | TRBJ2-2 | TRBV7-2 | . | .
CASRSLTEAFF | TGTGCCAGCAGATCGTTAACTGAAGCTTTCTTT | TRBJ1-1 | TRBV25-1 | . | few
CATSDLKAAPTQYF | TGTGCCACCAGTGATTTGAAAGCGGCTCCTACGCAGTATTTT | TRBJ2-3 | TRBV24-1 | . | few
CASSATPRGAPGELFF | TGCGCCAGCAGCGCTACTCCTCGGGGGGCCCCCGGGGAGCTGTTTTTT | TRBJ2-2 | TRBV5-1 | . | .
CASSYSRIEFSFF | TGTGCCAGCAGTTACTCTCGGATTGAGTTTTCTTTCTTT | TRBJ1-1 | TRBV6-6 | . | .
CASSLGDRRHEQYF | TGTGCCAGCAGCTTGGGGGACAGGCGGCACGAGCAGTACTTC | TRBJ2-7 | TRBV5-6 | TRBD1 | .
CASSYRDRGGYGYTF | TGTGCCAGCAGTTACCGGGACAGGGGGGGCTATGGCTACACCTTC | TRBJ1-2 | TRBV6-5 | TRBD1 | many
CASRSSESSYNEQFF | TGTGCCAGCAGATCATCGGAAAGCTCCTACAATGAGCAGTTCTTC | TRBJ2-1 | TRBV12-3/TRBV12-4 | . | few
CASSYPTGSGNEQFF | TGTGCCAGCAGTTATCCGACAGGGTCAGGAAATGAGCAGTTCTTC | TRBJ2-1 | TRBV2 | TRBD1 | many
CASSTPGGLAASGANVLTF | TGTGCCAGCAGCACCCCAGGGGGACTAGCGGCGTCAGGGGCCAACGTCCTGACTTTC | TRBJ2-6 | TRBV21-1 | . | few
CASSPHTNTGELFF | TGTGCCAGCAGCCCCCACACGAACACCGGGGAGCTGTTTTTT | TRBJ2-2 | TRBV9 | . | .
CASRRLNTEAFF | TGTGCCAGCAGACGTCTGAACACTGAAGCTTTCTTT | TRBJ1-1 | TRBV6-1 | . | many
CASSQELPTGVAFYGYTF | TGCGCCAGCAGCCAAGAATTACCCACCGGGGTCGCCTTCTATGGCTACACCTTC | TRBJ1-2 | TRBV4-3 | . | .
CASTREGEQYF | TGTGCCAGCACGAGGGAGGGGGAGCAGTACTTC | TRBJ2-7 | TRBV6-5 | TRBD2 | .
CASSSGTGIGSPLHF | TGTGCCAGCAGCTCCGGCACGGGGATTGGCTCACCCCTCCACTTT | TRBJ1-6 | TRBV7-9 | . | .
CASSPGQALGRQFF | TGCGCCAGCAGCCCGGGACAGGCCTTGGGCAGGCAGTTCTTC | TRBJ2-1 | TRBV5-1 | TRBD1 | .
CSAQIPGQNNSPLHF | TGCAGTGCTCAGATCCCGGGACAAAATAATTCACCCCTCCACTTT | TRBJ1-6 | TRBV20-1 | . | few
CASALDGGGTEAFF | TGCGCCAGCGCGCTGGACGGAGGGGGCACTGAAGCTTTCTTT | TRBJ1-1 | TRBV5-1 | . | few
CAWSVGAGGYTF | TGTGCCTGGAGTGTGGGGGCTGGGGGCTACACCTTC | TRBJ1-2 | TRBV30 | . | .
CASSTPGKLNSGNTIYF | TGTGCCAGCAGCACCCCAGGGAAGCTTAACTCTGGAAACACCATATATTTT | TRBJ1-3 | TRBV21-1 | . | few
CASSQGRDYEQYF | TGTGCCAGCAGCCAAGGACGGGACTACGAGCAGTACTTC | TRBJ2-7 | TRBV7-8 | . | .
CASSLKTGALDEAFF | TGTGCCAGCAGCCTTAAAACAGGGGCCTTGGATGAAGCTTTCTTT | TRBJ1-1 | TRBV7-9 | TRBD1 | few
CASSSIDVGWPYEQYF | TGTGCCAGCAGCTCCATCGACGTTGGTTGGCCCTACGAGCAGTACTTC | TRBJ2-7 | TRBV7-8 | . | few
CASSLMPGSYNEQFF | TGCGCCAGCAGCTTGATGCCGGGGTCCTACAATGAGCAGTTCTTC | TRBJ2-1 | TRBV5-1 | . | .